This T cell receptor (beta chain) was observed in a study of T cells in Graves' hyperthyroidism and ophthalmopathy (dated by TCRdb to 2018 to 2020). Concerning the study at large: Peripheral blood was collected at initial diagnosis, before any treatment. To identify TCR V-J signatures that set the groups apart, the researchers used a discovery cohort of roughly 100 patients, made up of 43 with Graves' ophthalmopathy and around 58 with stable Graves' hyperthyroidism. The 75 to 100 discovery patients were randomly split 7:3 into training and test sets. The paper describes TCR Vbeta CDR3 sequencing of around 140 peripheral blood samples, made up of fewer than 50 ophthalmopathy patients, roughly 75 hyperthyroidism patients and 17 progressor patients. Prospective prediction of ophthalmopathy was tested in an independent validation cohort of 18 hyperthyroidism patients and approximately 17 patients who later progressed to ophthalmopathy. In roughly six Graves' hyperthyroidism patients, the study also compared T-cell repertoires from thyroid tissue with T-cell repertoires from blood. After sampling, hyperthyroidism patients received methimazole starting at 30 mg daily, and ophthalmopathy patients received high-dose intravenous methylprednisolone.

Moderately to severely active disease, a Clinical Activity Score of at least 3, a NOSPECS grade of at least 4, and a duration under 3 months were present in ophthalmopathy patients. Patients with uncontrolled infections, other autoimmune diseases, pregnancy or lactation were excluded. Clinical symptoms, serum thyroxine and TRAb, thyroid ultrasound, and orbital computed tomography formed the basis for the diagnoses. Ficoll-Paque density gradient centrifugation was used to isolate PBMCs from 9.5 to 10 ml of fresh peripheral blood. Total RNA was extracted using Trizol reagent, and RNA quality was assessed on an Agilent 2100 Bioanalyzer. What the research found in general, with its limitations: Sample size was not statistically predetermined, and blinding of investigators to group allocation was not performed. In validation, the model predicted progression to ophthalmopathy with approximately 71% sensitivity and approximately 78% specificity, a median of 6.5 months before onset. Most expanded thyroid clonotypes (frequency above 0.001) were also found in blood, which suggests that blood repertoires may mirror thyroid immune responses. A model built on a 13 V-J signature distinguished ophthalmopathy from stable hyperthyroidism, reaching roughly 88% sensitivity and about 81% specificity in cross-validation and 80%/75% in testing.

V loses 4 bases of germline sequence and J loses 2 bases, and the interval between the two ends is 6 bases. The CDR1 and CDR2 encoded by the germline V gene are SGHRS and YFSETQ. The CDR3 spans 13 residues, from the cysteine through the phenylalanine. The sequence is cut down to CDR3 DNA, 39 bases in frame from base 1. Amplification of TCR beta CDR3 regions was carried out from RNA transcripts. The TCR CDR3 was subjected to a first round of RT-PCR using the HTBI primer set and the Qiagen OneStep RT-PCR kit. A second multiplex PCR round built the libraries, followed by size selection and purification. Sequencing of the libraries was done on an Illumina HiSeq2000 using paired-end 100 bp reads. The original pipeline was this. Raw data were processed with SOAPnuke, discarding reads with adapters, uncalled bases, mean Phred below 15, or no exact constant-primer or identifier match. High-quality paired reads were merged using COPE v1.2.5, and each unique nucleotide sequence was defined as a clonotype. MiTCR v1.1 was used to align the clonotypes against IMGT TRBV, TRBD and TRBJ reference segments. Analysis was restricted to V-J combinations with a frequency above 0.0001, which covered approximately 99% of repertoires. The TCS score was defined as F50 (clonal expansion) divided by E x V (chaos), with BLOSUM62-based TCRdist calculated between CDR3 peptides within each V-J. Welch's t-statistics and random forest reduced 450 to 600 V-J features to 13, which were used in a naive Bayes classifier (R e1071). The public reads were quality trimmed at Q25 with fastp and then assembled into clones with MiXCR by TCRdb, keeping productive beta chains. Under each unique CDR3 protein, matching rows form one entry showing the most common genes and DNA. TCRdb, not the original authors, processed these V and J calls. The sample contains around 690,000 distinct CDR3 sequences, about 20% of them found a single time. About 35% of the sample goes to the ten largest clones.

This clonotype was observed a handful of times. What this receptor recognizes is not known. Base-call qualities are not available, and no considerably larger clone is one nucleotide away. The clonotype comes from a man aged 25-45 years with Graves' ophthalmopathy. Sequencing was done on a sample of blood. The sequence is built from TRBV5-1 and TRBJ2-2, with no confident D gene call. The CDR3 in this case is CASSPYNTGELFF. The nucleotides read TGCGCCAGCAGCCCTTACAACACCGGGGAGCTGTTTTTT.